The clone carrying this T cell receptor (beta chain) was picked up a small number of times. Its antigen is not identified. The data stem from a study of T cell responses to AZD1222 COVID-19 vaccine. Overall study: Samples with a second dose at about 4 or about 12 weeks were pooled together. Study outcomes and limitations: The donor cohort was predominantly white British with a female majority, and clonal diversity may have been underestimated.

Germline trimming cut 4 bases from V and 3 bases from J; bases unmatched to any gene: 7. CDR3 length equals 16 residues. The germline CDR1 and CDR2 sequences are MDHEN and SYDVKM. Sequencing used immunoSEQ multiplex PCR; TCRdb keeps in-frame clones, though not all of them. Among tens of thousands of clones listed, approximately 90% were seen once. The rearrangement joins TRBV28 to TRBJ1-3; TRBD1 aligns across 9 bases. The receptor comes from an adult in good health. Sequences were derived from peripheral blood, sampled on day 0 of AZD1222 vaccination. CDR3 protein: CASSSPGQGGGNTIYF. The DNA of the CDR3 is TGTGCCAGCAGTTCCCCGGGACAGGGAGGTGGAAACACCATATATTTT.